The 10 T cell receptor beta chains in this list originate from one sample, sequenced in a study of shared clonotypes between healthy human individuals. Sequenced by immunoSEQ multiplex PCR; TCRdb stores in-frame clones only, minus some. The sample contains about 480,000 clones, nearly 80% of which appear only once. The sample consisted of PBMCs. These receptors all stem from a woman between 40 and 50 years old in good health. Some clones in this sample may be carry-over from other donors' samples.

The chain combines TRBV6-1 with TRBJ2-3; TRBD2 matches 10 bases. CDR1 is MNHNS, CDR2 SASEGT, per germline. The CDR3 is made up of 13 amino acids. V was clipped by 11 bases and J by 1 base; unmatched bases: 3. CDR3 in amino acids: CAAGTSGTDTQYF. The CDR3 region has the DNA TGTGCCGCGGGGACTAGCGGCACAGATACGCAGTATTTT.

Only a few counts were recorded for this clone. This chain links TRBV5-8 with TRBJ2-1; D might be TRBD2 (5 bases). Trimming stripped 3 bases from V and 0 bases from J, with 10 bases between. Germline V CDR1 and CDR2: SGHTS, YDEGEE. The CDR3 is 15 amino acids. The chain's CDR3 is CASSSADSSYNEQFF. The CDR3 nucleotides are TGTGCCAGCAGCTCAGCGGATAGCTCCTACAATGAGCAGTTCTTC.

The chain links TRBV19 to TRBJ1-1; the D is unclear. The CDR3 length is 12 residues. Between the trimmed V and J ends, which lost 3 bases and 4 bases, there was a span of 6 bases. CDR1 and CDR2 from the germline V gene are LNHDA and SQIVND (reference sequence). The CDR3, as DNA: TGTGCCAGTAGTATGCGGGGCACTGAAGCTTTCTTT. Translating gives CASSMRGTEAFF.

The CDR3 protein is CASSLGSGISYEQYF. CDR3 nucleotide sequence: TGTGCCAGCAGCTTAGGAAGCGGGATCTCCTACGAGCAGTACTTC. The chain joins TRBV7-2 to TRBJ2-7; 7 bases align to TRBD2. This CDR3 has 15 amino acids. The V gene end was trimmed by 1 base and the J gene end by 0 bases; junction bases not matched to a gene: 3. Germline V CDR1 and CDR2: SGHTA, FQGNSA.

The chain is built from TRBV7-8 and TRBJ2-7, with D possibly matching TRBD2 (6 bases). Germline CDR1 and CDR2: SGHVS and FQNEAQ. This CDR3 is built from 12 residues. V lost 1 base and J lost 6, with 7 bases in between. For the CDR3, the DNA is TGTGCCAGCAGCTTAGGGGACTCCGAGCAGTACTTC. This gives the protein CASSLGDSEQYF.

The chain joins TRBV18 to TRBJ1-2; D possibly corresponds to TRBD1 (5 bases). CDR3 length equals 15 residues. Trimming cost V 3 bases and J 0 bases, with 11 bases left between them. Germline loops: CDR1 KGHSH, CDR2 LQKENI. CDR3 coding DNA: TGTGCCAGCTCACCTGGACAAGAACCTAACTATGGCTACACCTTC. Translated, it gives CASSPGQEPNYGYTF.

The chain is built from TRBV19 and TRBJ2-7; 9 bases match TRBD1. The CDR3 is 15 residues long. The germline gives CDR1 LNHDA, CDR2 SQIVND (reference sequence). J gave up 1 base and V 5 bases, and 6 bases lay outside the gene matches. The CDR3 nucleotides read TGTGCCAGTAGTCCGGGGACAGGGCGATCCTACGAGCAGTACTTC. Encoded protein: CASSPGTGRSYEQYF.

The chain employs TRBV15 and TRBJ2-1; 9 bases match TRBD2. The length of the CDR3 is 19 residues. V shed 1 base and J 5 bases; nucleotides not matched to a gene: 15. Germline V gene sequence: CDR1 LNHNV, CDR2 YYDKDF (reference sequence). CDR3 amino acids: CATSRALNRVAGAHNEQFF. The CDR3 coding sequence is TGTGCCACCAGCAGAGCCCTTAACCGCGTAGCGGGGGCCCACAATGAGCAGTTCTTC.

The genes are TRBV7-2 and TRBJ2-1; D might be TRBD1 (5 bases). This CDR3 region has 12 residues. CDR1 is SGHTA, CDR2 FQGNSA, per germline. The germline V and J ends were trimmed by 6 bases and 7 bases, with 10 bases remaining between them. CDR3 sequence (DNA): TGTGCCAGCAGTAGACAGTCTAATGAGCAGTTCTTC. Translation gives CASSRQSNEQFF.

The V and J genes are TRBV19 and TRBJ2-1; no clear D. The V gene's germline CDR1 is LNHDA and CDR2 SQIVND (reference sequence). The ends were cut back, 5 bases at V and 0 bases at J, with 11 bases in the middle. The CDR3 is 15 amino acids. For the CDR3, the DNA is TGTGCCAGTAGTGGTAACACCCTCTCCTACAATGAGCAGTTCTTC. Amino acids: CASSGNTLSYNEQFF. Drawing the rest from reference TRBV19 and TRBJ2-1, the complete variable domain is DGGITQSPKYLFRKEGQNVTLSCEQNLNHDAMYWYRQDPGQGLRLIYYSQIVNDFQKGDIAEGYSVSREKKESFPLTVTSAQKNPTAFYLCASSGNTLSYNEQFFGPGTRLTVL.